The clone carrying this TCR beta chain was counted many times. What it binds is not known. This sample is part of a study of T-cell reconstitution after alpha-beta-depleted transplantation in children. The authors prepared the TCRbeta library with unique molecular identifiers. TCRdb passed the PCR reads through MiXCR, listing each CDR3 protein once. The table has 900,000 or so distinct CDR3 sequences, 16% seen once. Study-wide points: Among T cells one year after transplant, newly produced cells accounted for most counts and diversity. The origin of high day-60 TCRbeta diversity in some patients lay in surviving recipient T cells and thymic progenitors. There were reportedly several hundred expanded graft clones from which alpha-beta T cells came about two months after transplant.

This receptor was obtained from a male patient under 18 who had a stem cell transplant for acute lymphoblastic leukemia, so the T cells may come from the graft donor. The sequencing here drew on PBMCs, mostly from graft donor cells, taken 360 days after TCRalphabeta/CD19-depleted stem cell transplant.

The CDR3 protein is CSASVGDYREHTQYF. CDR3 bases: TGCAGTGCTTCGGTGGGGGACTACAGGGAGCATACGCAGTATTTT. The V gene is TRBV20-1, the J gene TRBJ2-3, with D possibly being TRBD2 (7 bases). Looked up from germline, CDR1 is DFQATT and CDR2 is SNEGSKA (reference sequence). With 5 bases removed from V and 7 bases from J, the gap between germline ends came to 22 bases. This CDR3 spans 15 amino acids.